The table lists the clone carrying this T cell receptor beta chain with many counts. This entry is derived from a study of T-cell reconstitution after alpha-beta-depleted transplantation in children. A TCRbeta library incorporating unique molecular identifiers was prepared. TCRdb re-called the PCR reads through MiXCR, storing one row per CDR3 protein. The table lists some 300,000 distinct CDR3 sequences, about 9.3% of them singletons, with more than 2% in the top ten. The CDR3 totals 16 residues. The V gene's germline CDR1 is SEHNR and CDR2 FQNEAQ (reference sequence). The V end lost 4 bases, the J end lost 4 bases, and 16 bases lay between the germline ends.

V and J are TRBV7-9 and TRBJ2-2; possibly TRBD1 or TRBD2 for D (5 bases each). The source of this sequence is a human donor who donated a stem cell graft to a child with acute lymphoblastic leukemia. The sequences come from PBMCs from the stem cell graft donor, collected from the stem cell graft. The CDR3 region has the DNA TGTGCCAGCAGCTCCGCCCAGGGAGCAGGCACCGGGGAGCTGTTTTTT. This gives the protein CASSSAQGAGTGELFF.